This T cell receptor (beta chain) was obtained from a study of shared clonotypes between healthy human individuals. Between the trimmed V and J ends, which lost 7 bases and 3 bases, there was a span of 13 bases. Germline V gives CDR1 MNHNS, CDR2 SASEGT. The CDR3 has 13 residues. Only in-frame clones appear in the TCRdb table, and some are missing; sequencing was by immunoSEQ multiplex PCR. The data show over a million clones, around 82% seen once. This clonotype was obtained from a man between 18 and 35 years old in good health. Some clones in this sample may be carry-over from other donors' samples. The chain is built from TRBV6-1 and TRBJ2-7; D gene unclear. Sequenced material: memory CD4+ T cells from PBMCs. The subset here: CD45RA-negative fraction. The CDR3, as DNA: TGTGCCAGCATGGGCGGTAGCCTCTACGAGCAGTACTTC. Protein: CASMGGSLYEQYF.